Below, 31 T cell receptor beta chains from the same sample are listed, as sequenced in a study of blood T cell repertoires in COVID-19. Measured with immunoSEQ multiplex PCR; TCRdb has only the in-frame clones, and not every one. The sample has around 260,000 clones, about 85% seen once. Sequenced input: peripheral blood. The receptor set was obtained from a human donor in a cohort sampled during active COVID-19.

This chain links TRBV3-1 (or the pseudogene TRBV3-2) with TRBJ1-5; D is unresolved. The V and J ends lost 0 bases and 6 bases respectively, with 9 bases between them. The CDR3 runs 14 residues. Looked up from germline, CDR1 is LGHDT and CDR2 is YNNKEL (reference sequence). CDR3: CASSQDPRAQPQHF. Here the CDR3 DNA reads TGTGCCAGCAGCCAAGATCCGAGGGCTCAGCCCCAGCATTTT.

The table lists this clone with a count of one. CDR3 protein: CASRASGYNEQFF. In DNA form, the CDR3 reads TGTGCCAGCAGAGCTAGCGGATACAATGAGCAGTTCTTC. V usage is TRBV7-2 and J usage is TRBJ2-1, with 7 bases matching TRBD2. The ends lost 6 bases at V and 4 bases at J; junction bases unmatched: 3. This CDR3 spans 13 amino acids. Germline V gives CDR1 SGHTA, CDR2 FQGNSA.

This chain joins TRBV12-3 or TRBV12-4 and TRBJ1-5, with D perhaps matching TRBD1 (5 bases). The length of the CDR3 is 13 residues. The V end was cut by 6 bases, the J end by 4 bases, with 10 bases between. The chain's CDR3 is CASSYDSNQPQHF. The CDR3 coding sequence is TGTGCCAGCAGCTATGACAGTAATCAGCCCCAGCATTTT.

The chain joins TRBV1 to TRBJ2-7; TRBD2 reflects the table's D call only, with no check against the DNA. TRBV1 is labeled a pseudogene. The CDR3 has 15 amino acids. CDR3 sequence reads: CTSSQTGLAAYEQYF. The CDR3 bases are TGCACCAGCAGCCAAACGGGACTAGCGGCTTACGAGCAGTACTTC.

This clone was found many times. This rearrangement joins TRBV5-1 to TRBJ2-7, with TRBD2 identical over 7 bases. Germline lookup yields CDR1 SGHRS and CDR2 YFSETQ. With 0 bases clipped from V and 5 bases from J, the junction kept 8 bases outside the gene matches. The CDR3 contains 15 residues. The CDR3 nucleotides read TGCGCCAGCAGCTTGGCGGGGGGACGGGGAGACGAGCAGTACTTC. This translates into CASSLAGGRGDEQYF.

The V and J genes are TRBV9 and TRBJ2-3, with TRBD2 identical over 14 bases. Germline V gene lookup returns CDR1 SGDLS and CDR2 YYNGEE. The CDR3 spans 19 residues. The V segment lost 4 bases and the J segment 6 bases; nucleotides outside the gene matches: 16. CDR3 sequence: CASSRDGLAGGVGGDTQYF. The CDR3 DNA reads TGTGCCAGCAGCCGCGACGGACTAGCGGGAGGAGTTGGAGGGGATACGCAGTATTTT.

J is TRBJ1-5 and V is TRBV7-2; possible D gene TRBD1, 5 bases. CDR1 is SGHTA and CDR2 is FQGNSA in the germline V gene. The CDR3 loop spans 13 amino acids. Trimming shortened V by 5 bases and J by 6 bases, and 11 bases separated the two germline ends. CDR3 protein: CASSPFGAQPQHF. The CDR3 coding sequence is TGTGCCAGCAGCCCGTTTGGGGCTCAGCCCCAGCATTTT.

For this clone: One end of the junction does not line up with germline, which may come from a read error. The rearrangement links TRBV9 to TRBJ2-7, with 7 bases that match TRBD1. The CDR3 has 15 amino acids. Germline values: CDR1 SGDLS, CDR2 YYNGEE. The CDR3: CASSVLWDSSYERYF. As DNA, the CDR3 is TGTGCCAGCAGCGTTCTATGGGACAGTTCCTACGAGCGGTACTTC.

This clone was detected only a few times. This chain joins TRBV19 and TRBJ2-3; the D gene is possibly TRBD2 (5 bases). The CDR3 runs to 16 residues. Per germline, CDR1 LNHDA and CDR2 SQIVND (reference sequence). V lost 2 bases, J lost 5 bases, and 17 bases lay in between. The CDR3 here is CASSISPGSRRDTQYF. The DNA for the CDR3 is TGTGCCAGTAGTATAAGTCCTGGGAGTCGGAGAGATACGCAGTATTTT.

The rearrangement links TRBV6-5 to TRBJ1-1, with TRBD1 matching 7 bases. The CDR3 runs to 12 residues. Germline V gene sequence: CDR1 MNHEY, CDR2 SVGAGI. With 6 bases clipped from V and 6 bases from J, the junction kept 4 bases outside the gene matches. As DNA, the CDR3 is TGTGCCAGCAGGCTCGGGACAGCTGAAGCTTTCTTT. It is translated as CASRLGTAEAFF.

This rearrangement joins TRBV4-3 to TRBJ2-2; D call uncertain. The germline V gene has CDR1 LGHNA and CDR2 YSLEER. CDR3 length equals 16 residues. Trimming stripped 1 base from V and 5 bases from J, with 14 bases between. Written as DNA, the CDR3 is TGCGCCAGCAGCCAAGGTCCCCTTACATCGACCGGGGAGCTGTTTTTT. Residues: CASSQGPLTSTGELFF.

V is TRBV19 and J is TRBJ2-1, with TRBD2 matching 8 bases. The germline CDR1 and CDR2 sequences are LNHDA and SQIVND (reference sequence). The V gene end was trimmed by 3 bases and the J gene end by 1 base; junction bases not matched to a gene: 17. The CDR3 extends over 20 amino acids. The CDR3, as DNA: TGTGCCAGTAGTATGGGGGCACTAGCGGCCTTTTGGAGGTCCTACAATGAGCAGTTCTTC. This codes for CASSMGALAAFWRSYNEQFF.

This CDR3 is CASSRGGFNYGYTF. DNA for the CDR3: TGTGCCAGCAGCCGCGGGGGATTTAACTATGGCTACACCTTC. The chain carries TRBV5-6 and TRBJ1-2, with D possibly TRBD1 on 5 matching bases. CDR3 size: 14 residues. V lost 4 bases to trimming and J lost 1 base, with 11 bases between them. Germline values: CDR1 SGHDT, CDR2 YYEEEE. Supplemented by reference TRBV5-6 and TRBJ1-2, the full variable domain reads DAGVTQSPTHLIKTRGQQVTLRCSPKSGHDTVSWYQQALGQGPQFIFQYYEEEERQRGNFPDRFSGHQFPNYSSELNVNALLLGDSALYLCASSRGGFNYGYTFGSGTRLTVV.

This clone was found once. The rearrangement uses TRBV27 and TRBJ1-5; weak D call: TRBD1 (5 bases). The CDR3 runs 13 residues. Germline loops: CDR1 MNHEY, CDR2 SMNVEV (reference sequence). Trimming cost V 11 bases and J 0 bases, with 11 bases left between them. The CDR3 coding sequence is TGTGCCGCAGCAAGGGGTAGCAATCAGCCCCAGCATTTT. It codes for CAAARGSNQPQHF.

The V call is TRBV5-1, the J call TRBJ2-3; TRBD2 matches at 10 bases. The trim removed 2 bases at V and 5 bases at J, leaving 11 bases unmatched. CDR1 is SGHRS and CDR2 is YFSETQ in the germline V gene. This CDR3 contains 17 residues. The CDR3 spells CASSLIGSGRLGDTQYF. CDR3 in DNA: TGCGCCAGCAGCTTAATAGGTAGCGGGAGGCTAGGAGATACGCAGTATTTT.

The chain joins TRBV18 to TRBJ2-7; maybe TRBD2 (6 bases). Germline lookup yields CDR1 KGHSH and CDR2 LQKENI. This CDR3 contains 13 residues. Trimming took off 3 bases at V and 10 bases at J, with 16 bases between the two ends. The CDR3 DNA reads TGTGCCAGCTCACCTCCAATAGCGGTCGATCAGTACTTC. It yields the protein CASSPPIAVDQYF.

The CDR3 reads CASSLFPTGGGNTIYF. CDR3 coding DNA: TGCGCCAGCAGCTTATTTCCGACAGGGGGTGGAAACACCATATATTTT. This rearrangement joins TRBV5-1 to TRBJ1-3; 9 nucleotides match TRBD1. CDR1 is SGHRS, CDR2 YFSETQ, per germline. The ends lost 2 bases at V and 3 bases at J; junction bases unmatched: 6. The CDR3 is 16 amino acids.

The rearrangement joins TRBV24-1 to TRBJ1-1; D is uncertain. There are 12 residues in the CDR3. Germline V gives CDR1 KGHDR, CDR2 SFDVKD. Deletions cut 9 bases from V and 4 bases from J, with 11 bases between. CDR3 bases: TGTGCCACCGCGGACTCGGCCACTGAAGCTTTCTTT. Translated: CATADSATEAFF.

The chain joins TRBV18 to TRBJ2-1, with 8 bases aligning to TRBD2. Germline values: CDR1 KGHSH, CDR2 LQKENI. This CDR3 is 15 amino acids long. The V gene end was trimmed by 3 bases and the J gene end by 14 bases; junction bases not matched to a gene: 15. The CDR3 protein is CASSPGREAANLEFF. CDR3 nucleotide sequence: TGTGCCAGCTCACCGGGGCGGGAGGCCGCCAATTTGGAGTTCTTC.

This clone is termed medium-sized. The gene calls are TRBV4-1 and TRBJ2-1; 7 bases are a match to TRBD2. CDR1 is MGHRA and CDR2 is YSYEKL in the germline V gene. CDR3 length: 16 residues. V lost 1 base and J lost 3; bases outside the gene matches: 6. In DNA, the CDR3 is TGCGCCAGCAGCCAAGTAAGGCTAGCGGTCTACAATGAGCAGTTCTTC. This translates into CASSQVRLAVYNEQFF.

The chain employs TRBV6-5 and TRBJ1-2; 7 bases are a match to TRBD1. This CDR3 region has 13 residues. The V segment lost 5 bases and the J segment 4 bases; nucleotides outside the gene matches: 4. Per the germline V gene, CDR1 is MNHEY and CDR2 is SVGAGI. The CDR3 sequence is CASSRGQFYGYTF. As DNA, the CDR3 is TGTGCCAGCAGTAGGGGGCAGTTCTATGGCTACACCTTC.

The chain recombines TRBV13 with TRBJ2-3; 10 bases are shared with TRBD1. The germline V gene has CDR1 PRHDT and CDR2 FYEKMQ (reference sequence). Trimming cost V 1 base and J 6 bases; bases outside gene matches: 7. The CDR3 length is 16 residues. CDR3 loop: CASSLVDRGQMDTQYF. CDR3 in DNA: TGTGCCAGCAGCTTAGTCGACAGGGGGCAGATGGATACGCAGTATTTT.

The chain couples TRBV5-4 to TRBJ2-3; D may be TRBD2 (6 bases). V lost 4 bases to trimming and J lost 2 bases, with 17 bases between them. The CDR3 is made up of 16 amino acids. CDR1 is SGHNT, CDR2 YYREEE, per germline (reference sequence). CDR3 in amino acids: CASSTRTNPLTDTQYF. In DNA form, the CDR3 reads TGTGCCAGCAGCACAAGGACTAACCCACTCACAGATACGCAGTATTTT.

This rearrangement joins TRBV7-9 to TRBJ2-2, with D hard to call. This CDR3 region has 14 residues. Trimming removed 3 bases from V and 7 bases from J, with 12 bases in between. Per the germline V gene, CDR1 is SEHNR and CDR2 is FQNEAQ (reference sequence). DNA for the CDR3: TGTGCCAGCAGCTTGGTAGAATACGGCGGGGAGCTGTTTTTT. Translated: CASSLVEYGGELFF.

This clone was recorded only once. The chain joins TRBV14 to TRBJ1-1, with TRBD1 matching 7 bases. Looked up from germline, CDR1 is SGHDN and CDR2 is FVKESK. This CDR3 has 13 amino acids. Germline trimming cut 1 base from V and 11 bases from J; bases unmatched to any gene: 7. CDR3 amino acids: CASSQVTGPLAFF. In DNA, the CDR3 is TGTGCCAGCAGCCAAGTGACAGGGCCATTGGCTTTCTTT. The full variable domain, completed using reference TRBV14 and TRBJ1-1, is EAGVTQFPSHSVIEKGQTVTLRCDPISGHDNLYWYRRVMGKEIKFLLHFVKESKQDESGMPNNRFLAERTGGTYSTLKVQPAELEDSGVYFCASSQVTGPLAFFGQGTRLTVV.

The chain has TRBV4-1 and TRBJ2-5; D call uncertain. The CDR3 covers 13 residues. Trimming removed 3 bases at V and 3 bases at J, with 8 bases between. Germline CDR1 MGHRA, CDR2 YSYEKL. The CDR3 coding sequence is TGCGCCAGCAGCCAGGAGAAGAAAGAGACCCAGTACTTC. It translates to CASSQEKKETQYF.

The rearrangement links TRBV7-3 to TRBJ1-1, with 7 bases lining up with TRBD1. The germline gives CDR1 SGHTA, CDR2 FQGTGA. Trimming took 0 bases from V and 2 from J; bases not matched to a gene: 12. This CDR3 comprises 18 residues. The CDR3 nucleotides read TGTGCCAGCAGCTTAACCCCTCTAGGGGCAGGGGGAAACACTGAAGCTTTCTTT. Residues: CASSLTPLGAGGNTEAFF.

CDR3 DNA: TGTGCCAGCAGCCAAGATGTAGCTAGCGGGACCCAGTACTTC. This codes for CASSQDVASGTQYF. The chain combines TRBV3-1 (or the pseudogene TRBV3-2) with TRBJ2-5; 7 positions agree with TRBD2. The germline gives CDR1 LGHDT, CDR2 YNNKEL (reference sequence). With V trimmed by 0 bases and J by 7 bases, 5 bases remained unmatched. The length of the CDR3 is 14 residues.

The rearrangement joins TRBV28 to TRBJ2-7, with unresolved D. This CDR3 comprises 12 residues. Per the germline V gene, CDR1 is MDHEN and CDR2 is SYDVKM. The germline V and J ends were trimmed by 8 bases and 8 bases, with 16 bases remaining between them. The DNA for the CDR3 is TGTGCCAGCGCCAACGCGTTGTCCCAGCAGTACTTC. It specifies CASANALSQQYF.

V is TRBV9 and J is TRBJ2-5; 9 bases align to TRBD2. V trimming: 6 bases; J trimming: 5 bases; junction bases outside the gene matches: 8. This CDR3 region has 14 residues. Germline V gene data show CDR1 as SGDLS and CDR2 as YYNGEE. The CDR3 region has the DNA TGTGCCAGCACCCCGGGACTAGCCGAGGAGACCCAGTACTTC. It yields the protein CASTPGLAEETQYF. Filled out from reference TRBV9 and TRBJ2-5, the complete variable domain reads DSGVTQTPKHLITATGQRVTLRCSPRSGDLSVYWYQQSLDQGLQFLIQYYNGEERAKGNILERFSAQQFPDLHSELNLSSLELGDSALYFCASTPGLAEETQYFGPGTRLLVL.

V and J are TRBV7-2 and TRBJ2-1; 12 nucleotides match TRBD2. Trimming took 6 bases from V and 9 from J; bases not matched to a gene: 9. Germline V CDR1 and CDR2: SGHTA, FQGNSA. The CDR3 has 15 amino acids. The CDR3 sequence: CASRPSGRAEGEQFF. The CDR3 DNA is TGTGCCAGCAGACCTAGCGGGAGGGCCGAAGGTGAGCAGTTCTTC.